This T cell receptor (beta chain) was found in a study of shared clonotypes between healthy human individuals. The CDR3 loop spans 17 amino acids. Trimming stripped 0 bases from V and 2 bases from J, with 16 bases between. Germline CDR1 is SGHDN and CDR2 is FVKESK. The protocol was immunoSEQ multiplex PCR, while the TCRdb copy is restricted to in-frame clones and leaves out a portion. The data contain 2,500,000 or so clones, 85% to 95% of them singletons. The origin of this receptor is a man aged 18 to 35 in good health. Some clones in this sample may be carry-over from other donors' samples. Sequencing input: naive CD4+ T cells from PBMCs. Subset: CD45RA+ positively selected. The chain uses TRBV14 and TRBJ1-2; D might be TRBD1 (5 bases). The CDR3: CASSQDSFQGGNYGYTF. The DNA for the CDR3 is TGTGCCAGCAGCCAAGACTCGTTTCAGGGCGGAAACTATGGCTACACCTTC.